This T cell receptor beta chain was sequenced in a study of blood T cell repertoires in COVID-19. On the study more broadly: The United States, Italy and Spain were the sources of the acute and convalescent COVID-19 samples.

TCRdb's table, derived via immunoSEQ multiplex PCR, lists solely in-frame clones and lacks some. The sample lists approximately 10,000 clones, about 80% occurring once. The origin of this receptor is a human donor in a cohort sampled during active COVID-19. The sample taken for sequencing was peripheral blood.

CDR3 in DNA: TGTGCCAGCAGCCCAGGGTTGCGGCAAGAGACCCAGTACTTC. Protein sequence: CASSPGLRQETQYF. The rearrangement uses TRBV14 and TRBJ2-5; perhaps TRBD1 as D (5 bases). This CDR3 has 14 residues. The V gene's germline CDR1 is SGHDN and CDR2 FVKESK. The ends were cut back, 4 bases at V and 2 bases at J, with 11 bases in the middle.